The clone carrying this TCR beta chain was recorded at least ten times. Its antigen remains unknown. The data stem from a study of T cells in Graves' hyperthyroidism and ophthalmopathy. Not enrolled were patients with uncontrolled infection, other autoimmune disease, pregnancy or lactation. The study, taken as a whole, reports: In blood, most of the thyroid clonotypes expanded above 0.001 were also present.

Template material for amplifying TCR beta CDR3 regions consisted of RNA transcripts. A first-round RT-PCR of the TCR CDR3 used the HTBI primer set. TCRdb re-called the multiplex PCR reads with MiXCR, one entry per CDR3 protein. The sample has 500,000 or so distinct CDR3 sequences, about a sixth seen once. V dropped 3 bases and J dropped 2; count of bases not matched to a gene: 5. CDR3 length: 16 residues. Germline CDR1 and CDR2: MNHEY and SMNVEV (reference sequence). J is TRBJ2-1 and V is TRBV27, with TRBD2 identical over 9 bases. Sequenced sample: blood. This receptor was identified in a young woman with Graves' ophthalmopathy. The CDR3 is CASSLSSGSTYNEQFF. CDR3 sequence (DNA): TGTGCCAGCAGTTTGAGTAGCGGGAGCACCTACAATGAGCAGTTCTTC.